The clone carrying this T cell receptor (beta chain) was counted at least ten times. These data are taken from a study of shared clonotypes between healthy human individuals. Germline values: CDR1 SNHLY, CDR2 FYNNEI. The CDR3 is made up of 15 amino acids. With 3 bases clipped from V and 0 bases from J, the junction kept 3 bases outside the gene matches. Produced via immunoSEQ multiplex PCR; TCRdb's table is partial and in-frame only. The sample records approximately 440,000 clones, approximately 71% being singletons. The TCR sequence derives from a woman aged 35 to 49 in good health. Some clones in this sample may be carry-over from other donors' samples. V is TRBV2 and J is TRBJ1-2, with TRBD1 matching 8 bases. Sequenced input: PBMCs. CDR3 bases: TGTGCCAGCAGTGAGTTCAGGGGGCCTAACTATGGCTACACCTTC. This gives the protein CASSEFRGPNYGYTF.